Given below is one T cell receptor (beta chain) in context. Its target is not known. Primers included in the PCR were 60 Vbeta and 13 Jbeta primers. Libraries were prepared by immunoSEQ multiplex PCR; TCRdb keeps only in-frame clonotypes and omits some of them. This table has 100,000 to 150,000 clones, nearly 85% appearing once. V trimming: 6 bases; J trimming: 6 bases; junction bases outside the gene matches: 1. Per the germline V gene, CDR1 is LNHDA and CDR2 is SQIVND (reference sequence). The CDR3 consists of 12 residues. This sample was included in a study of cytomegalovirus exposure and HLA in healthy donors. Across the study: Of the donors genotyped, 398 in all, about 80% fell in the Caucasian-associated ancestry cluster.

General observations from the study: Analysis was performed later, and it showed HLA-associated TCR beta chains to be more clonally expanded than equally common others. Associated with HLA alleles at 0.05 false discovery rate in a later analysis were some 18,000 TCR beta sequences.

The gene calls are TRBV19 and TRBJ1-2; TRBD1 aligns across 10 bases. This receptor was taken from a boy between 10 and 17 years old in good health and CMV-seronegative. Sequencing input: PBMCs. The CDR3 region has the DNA TGTGCCAGTAGGGACAGGGGGGATGGCTACACCTTC. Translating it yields CASRDRGDGYTF.